The clone carrying this T cell receptor (beta chain) was seen only a few times. The length of the CDR3 is 15 residues. The junction had 7 bases not matched to a gene; V was cut back by 4 bases and J by 5 bases. Germline CDR1 is SGHNT and CDR2 is YYREEE (reference sequence). The data were taken from a study of human T cells and chemical hapten exposure. TCRdb re-derived calls from the RACE reads in MiXCR, one entry per CDR3 protein. Counted here are approximately 60,000 distinct CDR3 sequences, around 10% occurring once; the ten biggest clones make up 2% to 3%. Indicated time point: patch test 3, about 24 weeks after DPC sensitization. Documented treatment: therapeutic diphenylcyclopropenone sensitization with weekly scalp DPC. Each donor was an alopecia patient between 18 and 70 years of age who qualified for DPC.

The chain carries TRBV5-4 and TRBJ2-5, with 11 bases lining up with TRBD2. This TCR was sampled from a woman aged 25-40 years with alopecia areata. Some clones in this sample may be carry-over from other donors' samples. The source was whole blood, collected in connection with sensitization to the hapten diphenylcyclopropenone (DPC). The CDR3 here is CASSRTSGSWETQYF. The CDR3 DNA follows: TGTGCCAGCAGCCGCACTAGCGGGAGTTGGGAGACCCAGTACTTC.